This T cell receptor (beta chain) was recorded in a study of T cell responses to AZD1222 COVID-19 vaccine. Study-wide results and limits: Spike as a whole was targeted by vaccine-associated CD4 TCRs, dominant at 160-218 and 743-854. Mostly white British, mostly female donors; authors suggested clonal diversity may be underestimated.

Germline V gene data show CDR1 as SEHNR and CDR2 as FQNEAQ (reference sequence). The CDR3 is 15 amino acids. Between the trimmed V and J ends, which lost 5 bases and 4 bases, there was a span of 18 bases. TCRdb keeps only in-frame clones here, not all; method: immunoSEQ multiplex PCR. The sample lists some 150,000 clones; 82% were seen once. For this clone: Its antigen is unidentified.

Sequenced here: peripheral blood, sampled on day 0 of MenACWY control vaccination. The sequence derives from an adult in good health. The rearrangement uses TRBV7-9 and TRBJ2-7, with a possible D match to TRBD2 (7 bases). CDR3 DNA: TGTGCCAGCAGCGCTGTCGGGGGGCATTTGTACGAGCAGTACTTC. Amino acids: CASSAVGGHLYEQYF.